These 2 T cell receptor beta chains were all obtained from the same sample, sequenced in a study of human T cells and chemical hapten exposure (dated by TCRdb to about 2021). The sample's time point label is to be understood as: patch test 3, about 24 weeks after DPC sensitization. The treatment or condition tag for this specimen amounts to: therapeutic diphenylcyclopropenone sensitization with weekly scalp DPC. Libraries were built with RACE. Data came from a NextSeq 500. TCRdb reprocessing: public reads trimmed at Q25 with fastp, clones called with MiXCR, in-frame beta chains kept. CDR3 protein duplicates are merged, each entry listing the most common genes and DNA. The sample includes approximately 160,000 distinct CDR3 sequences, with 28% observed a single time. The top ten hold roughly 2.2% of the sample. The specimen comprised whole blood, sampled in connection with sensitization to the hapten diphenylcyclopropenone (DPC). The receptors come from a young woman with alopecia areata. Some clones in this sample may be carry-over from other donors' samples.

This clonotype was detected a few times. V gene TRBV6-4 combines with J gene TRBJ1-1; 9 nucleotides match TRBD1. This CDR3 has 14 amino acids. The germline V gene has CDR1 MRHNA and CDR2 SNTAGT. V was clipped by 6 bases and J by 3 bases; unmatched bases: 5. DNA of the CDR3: TGTGCCAGCAGATTATGGACAGGGGACACTGAAGCTTTCTTT. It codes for CASRLWTGDTEAFF.

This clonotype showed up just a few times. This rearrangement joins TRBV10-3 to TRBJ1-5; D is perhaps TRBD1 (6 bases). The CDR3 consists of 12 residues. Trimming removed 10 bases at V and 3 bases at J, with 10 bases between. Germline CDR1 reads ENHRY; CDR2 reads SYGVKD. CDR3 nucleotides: TGTGCCACCAGGGGTAACAATCAGCCCCAGCATTTT. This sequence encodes CATRGNNQPQHF.